Below, 13 T cell receptor beta chains from the same sample are listed, as sequenced in a study of technical replicates of blood from four donors. Here immunoSEQ multiplex PCR was the method, and the copy in TCRdb shows in-frame clones only, minus some. The sample lists about 16,000 clones; about nine tenths were seen once. The sample taken for sequencing was PBMCs. The receptors here all came from a human donor in good health.

This clone was counted a few times. This chain joins TRBV29-1 and TRBJ1-1; the match to TRBD1 covers 7 bases. This CDR3 has 14 amino acids. CDR1 and CDR2 (germline): SQVTM, ANQGSEA. V gave up 4 bases and J gave up 4 bases; unmatched junction bases: 9. CDR3 amino acids: CSVGKTGRGTEAFF. CDR3 nucleotide sequence: TGCAGCGTTGGTAAGACAGGGAGAGGCACTGAAGCTTTCTTT.

This clone came up once. V usage is TRBV7-9 and J usage is TRBJ1-5, with TRBD1 matching 7 bases. V shed 1 base and J 3 bases; nucleotides not matched to a gene: 6. This CDR3 region has 16 residues. Germline V gene data show CDR1 as SEHNR and CDR2 as FQNEAQ (reference sequence). The CDR3 DNA reads TGTGCCAGCAGCTTAGATGAGGGGGCGGTCAATCAGCCCCAGCATTTT. Its protein product is CASSLDEGAVNQPQHF.

This rearrangement joins TRBV5-1 to TRBJ2-1, with a tentative D call TRBD1 (5 bases). Germline V gene data show CDR1 as SGHRS and CDR2 as YFSETQ. The CDR3 extends over 14 amino acids. The germline V and J ends were trimmed by 0 bases and 8 bases, with 12 bases remaining between them. CDR3 amino acids: CASSLVRTFDEQFF. The CDR3, as DNA: TGCGCCAGCAGCTTGGTTCGGACATTTGATGAGCAGTTCTTC. Full variable domain (missing parts from reference TRBV5-1 and TRBJ2-1): KAGVTQTPRYLIKTRGQQVTLSCSPISGHRSVSWYQQTPGQGLQFLFEYFSETQRNKGNFPGRFSGRQFSNSRSEMNVSTLELGDSALYLCASSLVRTFDEQFFGPGTRLTVL.

This clone was detected only a few times. V gene TRBV19 combines with J gene TRBJ1-5; TRBD1 matches 7 bases. Germline CDR1 LNHDA, CDR2 SQIVND (reference sequence). With V trimmed by 0 bases and J by 7 bases, 6 bases remained unmatched. This CDR3 has 15 amino acids. CDR3 nucleotide sequence: TGTGCCAGTAGTATAGAGGGCAGGGGGAGACAGCCCCAGCATTTT. This gives the protein CASSIEGRGRQPQHF. The full variable domain, completed using reference TRBV19 and TRBJ1-5, is DGGITQSPKYLFRKEGQNVTLSCEQNLNHDAMYWYRQDPGQGLRLIYYSQIVNDFQKGDIAEGYSVSREKKESFPLTVTSAQKNPTAFYLCASSIEGRGRQPQHFGDGTRLSIL.

This chain connects TRBV10-2 to TRBJ2-7; TRBD2 matches at 11 bases. The germline V gene encodes CDR1 WSHSY and CDR2 SAAADI. The CDR3 contains 19 residues. The V gene end was trimmed by 6 bases and the J gene end by 0 bases; junction bases not matched to a gene: 16. CDR3 residues: CASRGEASGRTDDSYEQYF. CDR3 coding DNA: TGCGCCAGCAGGGGGGAGGCTAGCGGGAGGACAGATGACTCCTACGAGCAGTACTTC.

V gene TRBV7-9 combines with J gene TRBJ1-4; D is unclear. CDR3 size: 14 residues. Germline CDR1 reads SEHNR; CDR2 reads FQNEAQ (reference sequence). V lost 1 base and J lost 2, with 5 bases in between. The CDR3 nucleotides are TGTGCCAGCAGCTTAGAAGAGACTAATGAAAAACTGTTTTTT. Residues: CASSLEETNEKLFF.

The chain combines TRBV11-2 with TRBJ2-5, with a tentative D call TRBD2 (5 bases). V lost 5 bases and J 1 base, leaving 17 bases between the germline ends. The CDR3 is made up of 16 amino acids. The germline V gene encodes CDR1 SGHAT and CDR2 FQNNGV. The CDR3 sequence is CASSPLGETLQETQYF. The CDR3 DNA sequence: TGTGCCAGCAGCCCCCTGGGAGAGACCCTCCAAGAGACCCAGTACTTC.

V is TRBV15 and J is TRBJ1-3; no firm D call. The germline V gene encodes CDR1 LNHNV and CDR2 YYDKDF (reference sequence). Trimming took off 3 bases at V and 0 bases at J, with 15 bases between the two ends. The CDR3 totals 17 residues. CDR3 DNA sequence: TGTGCCACCAGCAGCTTGCCGGAACAGAACTCTGGAAACACCATATATTTT. Translated: CATSSLPEQNSGNTIYF.

CDR3 in DNA: TGTGCCACCAGCAGAGATTCGGGACAGGGCTACGAGCAGTACTTC. Protein: CATSRDSGQGYEQYF. V gene TRBV15 combines with J gene TRBJ2-7; 9 bases are shared with TRBD1. V was clipped by 0 bases and J by 3 bases; unmatched bases: 3. CDR3 length: 15 amino acids. Germline V lookup: CDR1 LNHNV, CDR2 YYDKDF (reference sequence).

The rearrangement joins TRBV7-3 to TRBJ2-3; 7 bases map to TRBD1. V was pared by 5 bases and J by 6 bases, with 8 bases of the junction left unmatched. Germline loops: CDR1 SGHTA, CDR2 FQGTGA. The CDR3 sequence is 14 residues long. CDR3 in DNA: TGTGCCAGCAGCCCACAGGGGTTGGGGGATACGCAGTATTTT. It specifies CASSPQGLGDTQYF.

This clone has just one count. This chain uses TRBV7-8 with TRBJ2-7; D may be TRBD2 (5 bases). Germline CDR1 and CDR2: SGHVS and FQNEAQ. Trimming took 5 bases from V and 9 from J, leaving 35 bases between them. This CDR3 comprises 19 residues. CDR3 amino acids: CASSASISSRRLLRVGQYF. The CDR3 DNA reads as TGTGCCAGCAGCGCTAGCATCTCGTCTCGAAGACTCCTACGAGTAGGGCAGTACTTC.

The chain links TRBV5-6 to TRBJ2-7, with TRBD1 matching over 9 bases. CDR1 and CDR2 from the germline V gene are SGHDT and YYEEEE. Trimming removed 3 bases from V and 2 bases from J; junction bases left unmatched: 0. This CDR3 is built from 13 residues. The CDR3 here is CASSWDRAYEQYF. The DNA of the CDR3 is TGTGCCAGCAGCTGGGACAGGGCCTACGAGCAGTACTTC.

This clone came up once. V and J are TRBV10-2 and TRBJ2-2, with 8 bases lining up with TRBD2. The length of the CDR3 is 14 residues. The germline V gene encodes CDR1 WSHSY and CDR2 SAAADI. Unmatched junction bases numbered 6, after V lost 6 bases and J lost 6 bases. Here the CDR3 reads CASSAGTSAGELFF. CDR3 DNA sequence: TGCGCCAGCAGCGCCGGGACTAGTGCCGGGGAGCTGTTTTTT.